The T cell receptor beta chain under discussion was sequenced for a study of blood T cell repertoires in COVID-19. Trimming pared 2 bases from V and 8 bases from J, leaving 10 bases between. This CDR3 comprises 13 residues. CDR1 is SNHLY, CDR2 FYNNEI, per germline. This clone was observed a single time. The data were produced by immunoSEQ multiplex PCR, yet TCRdb's version contains in-frame clones alone and is incomplete. The data contain over 110,000 clones, roughly 88% of them seen just once; the ten biggest clones take up roughly 28%. The clonotype was recovered from a human donor in a cohort sampled during active COVID-19. Sequencing used peripheral blood. The V gene is TRBV2, the J gene TRBJ2-1; a weak D match, TRBD1 (6 bases). This CDR3 is CASSEWSGDEQFF. The CDR3 nucleotides are TGTGCCAGCAGTGAATGGTCAGGGGATGAGCAGTTCTTC.